Detailed here is one T cell receptor beta chain. This specimen belongs to a study of immune evolution from preneoplasia to lung adenocarcinoma. Sequencing used immunoSEQ multiplex PCR; TCRdb keeps in-frame clones, though not all of them. The sample has tens of thousands of clones; approximately 79% are singletons. This sequence originates from a person in their 60s with lung adenocarcinoma. The sample was FFPE invasive lung adenocarcinoma tissue.

This CDR3 is CASSLYHRGDTQYF. CDR3 nucleotide sequence: TGCGCCAGCAGTCTTTACCACCGGGGAGATACGCAGTATTTT. J is TRBJ2-3 and V is TRBV10-1; D is possibly TRBD2 (5 bases). The CDR3 has 14 residues. V was shortened by 5 bases and J by 5 bases, with 14 bases between the two germline ends. Germline lookup yields CDR1 WNHNN and CDR2 SYGVQD (reference sequence).